Below, 15 T cell receptor beta chains from the same sample are listed, as sequenced in a study of T cells in Graves' hyperthyroidism and ophthalmopathy. RNA transcripts yielded amplified TCR beta CDR3 regions. The HTBI primer set drove a first-round RT-PCR of the TCR CDR3. From the multiplex PCR reads, TCRdb called clonotypes with MiXCR, one entry per CDR3 protein. The repertoire holds about 560,000 distinct CDR3 sequences, with 16% as singletons. The sequenced material came from blood. The receptors shown here come from a woman under 30 with Graves' hyperthyroidism.

In this sample, this clonotype turned up a few times. The chain employs TRBV7-3 and TRBJ2-2; D call uncertain. This CDR3 region has 13 residues. Per germline, CDR1 SGHTA and CDR2 FQGTGA. Trimming took off 1 base at V and 6 bases at J, with 6 bases between the two ends. Here the CDR3 reads CASSLMTSGELFF. The CDR3 DNA follows: TGTGCCAGCAGCTTAATGACGTCCGGGGAGCTGTTTTTT.

Points on this clonotype: This sequence may be a read error, since a much larger clone differs from it by one base. The chain couples TRBV2 to TRBJ2-1; D remains unclear. CDR3 size: 17 residues. The germline CDR1 and CDR2 sequences are SNHLY and FYNNEI. CDR3 sequence: CASSDGPYRSSYNGQFF. In DNA, the CDR3 is TGTGCCAGCAGCGACGGCCCTTACAGAAGCTCCTACAATGGGCAGTTCTTC.

This clonotype was seen only a few times. V is TRBV5-6 and J is TRBJ2-7; 9 nucleotides match TRBD1. The CDR3 covers 19 residues. J gave up 3 bases and V 2 bases, and 18 bases lay outside the gene matches. The germline CDR1 and CDR2 sequences are SGHDT and YYEEEE. CDR3 DNA sequence: TGTGCCAGCAGCTTAAACCGGGACAGGGTCTACCCAGCCGTCTACGAGCAGTACTTC. It encodes CASSLNRDRVYPAVYEQYF.

In this sample, this clonotype turned up many times. As DNA, the CDR3 is TGCAGCGTTGAAGGGTGGACCCATGCCCCTAGAGAGACCCAGTACTTC. Translated: CSVEGWTHAPRETQYF. The chain links TRBV29-1 to TRBJ2-5; D uncertain. Per the germline V gene, CDR1 is SQVTM and CDR2 is ANQGSEA. The CDR3 is 16 residues long. V shed 1 base and J shed 4 bases, with 19 bases lying between them.

This clonotype was seen once. Relative to the germline gene, one junction end is altered; a read error may explain this. The genes are TRBV3-1 and TRBJ2-2, with D perhaps matching TRBD1 or TRBD2 (5 bases each). CDR3 length: 14 residues. Germline V gene lookup returns CDR1 LGHDT and CDR2 YNNKEL (reference sequence). The CDR3 coding sequence is TGTGCCAGCAGCCATGTACAGGACACCGGGGAGCTGTGTTTT. Translated: CASSHVQDTGELCF.

This clonotype was detected ten times or more. CDR3 nucleotide sequence: TGCAGTGCTAATCCCGGTGCGAATACGAACACTGAAGCTTTCTTT. Its protein is CSANPGANTNTEAFF. The V and J genes are TRBV20-1 and TRBJ1-1; D unresolved. There are 15 residues in the CDR3. Germline V lookup: CDR1 DFQATT, CDR2 SNEGSKA (reference sequence). V lost 4 bases to trimming and J lost 1 base, with 16 bases between them.

The table lists this clonotype with a few counts. This may arise from a read error, as a much more abundant clone is one base away. The gene calls are TRBV2 and TRBJ2-3; 7 bases align to TRBD1. Germline CDR1 and CDR2: SNHLY and FYNNEI. This CDR3 is built from 13 residues. DNA for the CDR3: TGTGCCAGCAGTCCCCCAGGGACAGATGCGCAGTATTTT. It codes for CASSPPGTDAQYF.

This clonotype occurred many times. The V call is TRBV12-3 or TRBV12-4, the J call TRBJ2-5, with D unclear. The V and J ends lost 6 bases and 3 bases respectively, with 5 bases between them. The CDR3 is 11 residues long. DNA for the CDR3: TGTGCCAGCAGCTTAAAAGAGACCCAGTACTTC. Residues: CASSLKETQYF.

This clonotype was detected only a few times. The CDR3 here is CASRPGLAYQETQYF. The CDR3 DNA sequence: TGCGCCAGCCGCCCGGGACTAGCGTACCAAGAGACCCAGTACTTC. The genes are TRBV4-1 and TRBJ2-5, with TRBD2 identical over 10 bases. With 8 bases clipped from V and 0 bases from J, the junction kept 6 bases outside the gene matches. The CDR3 extends over 15 amino acids. Germline V gene lookup returns CDR1 MGHRA and CDR2 YSYEKL.

This clonotype was counted between two and nine times. The CDR3 loop is CASSLVRDETDTQYF. Written as DNA, the CDR3 is TGTGCCAGCAGCTTGGTCAGGGATGAGACAGATACGCAGTATTTT. The J gene is TRBJ2-3, the V gene TRBV5-8; D is possibly TRBD1 (5 bases). Germline lookup yields CDR1 SGHTS and CDR2 YDEGEE. Trimming stripped 0 bases from V and 3 bases from J, with 11 bases between. The CDR3 loop spans 15 amino acids.

This chain connects TRBV20-1 to TRBJ2-1; 12 bases are shared with TRBD2. Germline CDR1 DFQATT, CDR2 SNEGSKA (reference sequence). The CDR3 spans 17 residues. V was pared by 0 bases and J by 10 bases, with 13 bases of the junction left unmatched. CDR3: CSARDGGLAGRAREQFF. The CDR3 bases are TGCAGTGCTAGAGATGGGGGACTAGCGGGCAGGGCGAGGGAGCAGTTCTTC.

In its sample, this clonotype was seen many times. The chain employs TRBV12-3 or TRBV12-4 and TRBJ1-2, with no clear D. CDR3 size: 14 residues. The V gene lost 7 bases and the J gene lost 2 bases, with 14 bases spanning the gap. The CDR3 nucleotides read TGTGCCAGCACCCTGGCGAGACGAAACTATGGCTACACCTTC. Translating it yields CASTLARRNYGYTF.

The rearrangement links TRBV6-1 to TRBJ1-6; 7 bases agree with TRBD1. Looked up from germline, CDR1 is MNHNS and CDR2 is SASEGT. The junction had 9 bases not matched to a gene; V was cut back by 4 bases and J by 6 bases. The CDR3 length is 16 residues. CDR3 in DNA: TGTGCCAGCAGTGGATTGACAGGGACTATTAATTCACCCCTCCACTTT. It is translated as CASSGLTGTINSPLHF.

The chain is built from TRBV5-5 and TRBJ2-5; 7 nucleotides match TRBD2. Trimming took 0 bases from V and 3 from J; bases not matched to a gene: 5. There are 15 residues in the CDR3. Germline values: CDR1 SGHKS, CDR2 YYEKEE (reference sequence). DNA for the CDR3: TGTGCCAGCAGCTTGGGCCCGGGGAGGGAAGAGACCCAGTACTTC. Translated: CASSLGPGREETQYF.

This clonotype was observed at least ten times. The rearrangement uses TRBV2 and TRBJ2-1; 8 nucleotides agree with TRBD2. Germline CDR1 and CDR2: SNHLY and FYNNEI. This CDR3 has 17 amino acids. V trimming: 7 bases; J trimming: 0 bases; junction bases outside the gene matches: 11. Written as DNA, the CDR3 is TGTGCCAGCAATCACAAGACTAGCGCACCCTCCTACAATGAGCAGTTCTTC. Translation: CASNHKTSAPSYNEQFF.